This T cell receptor (beta chain) emerged from a study of T cell clonality in common variable immunodeficiency. The study's findings and limits: TCRbeta clonality was increased in CVID versus healthy controls.

Blood samples were heparinized, roughly 5 to 8.5 ml per donor. The CDR3 loop spans 15 amino acids. Germline V gene data show CDR1 as MDHEN and CDR2 as SYDVKM. This clone was seen at least ten times. Its target is unknown. Read sequence stops 3 residues before the CDR3 end, and the germline J gene provides the missing end. Equal genomic DNA amounts from CVID and control samples were sequenced. Assay: immunoSEQ multiplex PCR; the TCRdb copy retains only in-frame clones and omits some. Captured here are roughly 34,000 clones, none seen once; the top ten comprise around 3.1%. Input material: peripheral blood mononuclear cells. The clonotype was recovered from a person aged 18-70 years in good health. J is TRBJ1-1 and V is TRBV28; a weak D match, TRBD1 (6 bases). CDR3 region: CASSSLSGTGMRAFF. CDR3 DNA (partial): TGTGCCAGCAGTTCGCTCTCCGGCACAGGGATGAGA.